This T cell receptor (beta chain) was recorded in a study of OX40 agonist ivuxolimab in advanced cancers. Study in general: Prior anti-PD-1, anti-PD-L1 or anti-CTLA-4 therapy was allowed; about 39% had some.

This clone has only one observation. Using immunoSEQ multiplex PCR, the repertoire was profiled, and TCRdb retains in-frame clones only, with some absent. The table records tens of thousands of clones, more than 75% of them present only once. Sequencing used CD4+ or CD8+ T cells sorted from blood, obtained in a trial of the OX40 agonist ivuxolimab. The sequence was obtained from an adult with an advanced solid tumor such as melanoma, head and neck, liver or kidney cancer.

CDR3 loop: CASSLGAVFPDTQYF. CDR3 nucleotide sequence: TGCGCCAGCAGCTTGGGGGCTGTATTCCCAGATACGCAGTATTTT. V and J are TRBV5-1 and TRBJ2-3; D unresolved. This CDR3 is 15 amino acids long. Deletions cut 0 bases from V and 4 bases from J, with 12 bases between. CDR1 is SGHRS and CDR2 is YFSETQ in the germline V gene.